This TCR beta chain was captured by sequencing in a study of blood T cell repertoires in COVID-19. Across the study: The study drew acute and convalescent COVID-19 samples from the United States, Italy and Spain. The analysed material was cDNA or gDNA that came from T cells, B-cell-depleted T cells, or PBMCs.

Authors' methods: The authors estimated nucleated cell counts from reference gene primer amplification. This table comes from immunoSEQ multiplex PCR, and its TCRdb copy is limited to in-frame clones, with some not included. V and J calls plus clone size are reproduced from that table; the DNA served to infer D and trimming. In the table there are under 250,000 clones, 83% of which are singletons. The germline gives CDR1 MGHDK, CDR2 SYGVNS. The junction had 8 bases not matched to a gene; V was cut back by 1 base and J by 7 bases. This CDR3 region has 16 residues. What was sequenced was peripheral blood. The chain is built from TRBV25-1 and TRBJ2-1, with 9 nucleotides matching TRBD2. The clonotype was recovered from a woman aged 45-60 years with acute or convalescent COVID-19. CDR3 sequence: CASSESAGGIGNEQFF. As DNA, the CDR3 is TGTGCCAGCAGTGAATCCGCGGGAGGGATTGGAAATGAGCAGTTCTTC.